Sequencing of this T cell receptor beta chain was carried out in a study of chemoradiotherapy in HPV16-positive cancers. Study summary: Functional T-cell assays on two HPV16-positive patients' cells defined candidate HPV-specific clones and common TCR motifs.

With respect to this clone: Its specificity is unknown.

Points from the study as a whole: In HPV16-positive patients, HPV-responsive T-cell expansion tracked better recurrence-free survival.

Here immunoSEQ multiplex PCR was the method, and the copy in TCRdb shows in-frame clones only, minus some. The table shows around 30,000 clones, with approximately 88% occurring only once. Repeated repertoire sampling spanned the course of chemoradiotherapy. The germline CDR1 and CDR2 sequences are MDHEN and SYDVKM. This CDR3 has 13 amino acids. The V end lost 3 bases, the J end lost 11 bases, and 16 bases lay between the germline ends. Sequenced material: blood, taken from a patient who underwent chemoradiotherapy. The genes are TRBV28 and TRBJ2-5; possible D gene TRBD1, 6 bases. The sequence was collected from a human donor with HPV-associated anogenital cancer. CDR3 nucleotides: TGTGCCAGCAGTTTCCAGAACAGGGTTAATCAGTACTTC. It is translated as CASSFQNRVNQYF. The full variable domain, its missing parts supplied by reference TRBV28 and TRBJ2-5, is DVKVTQSSRYLVKRTGEKVFLECVQDMDHENMFWYRQDPGLGLRLIYFSYDVKMKEKGDIPEGYSVSREKKERFSLILESASTNQTSMYLCASSFQNRVNQYFGPGTRLLVL.